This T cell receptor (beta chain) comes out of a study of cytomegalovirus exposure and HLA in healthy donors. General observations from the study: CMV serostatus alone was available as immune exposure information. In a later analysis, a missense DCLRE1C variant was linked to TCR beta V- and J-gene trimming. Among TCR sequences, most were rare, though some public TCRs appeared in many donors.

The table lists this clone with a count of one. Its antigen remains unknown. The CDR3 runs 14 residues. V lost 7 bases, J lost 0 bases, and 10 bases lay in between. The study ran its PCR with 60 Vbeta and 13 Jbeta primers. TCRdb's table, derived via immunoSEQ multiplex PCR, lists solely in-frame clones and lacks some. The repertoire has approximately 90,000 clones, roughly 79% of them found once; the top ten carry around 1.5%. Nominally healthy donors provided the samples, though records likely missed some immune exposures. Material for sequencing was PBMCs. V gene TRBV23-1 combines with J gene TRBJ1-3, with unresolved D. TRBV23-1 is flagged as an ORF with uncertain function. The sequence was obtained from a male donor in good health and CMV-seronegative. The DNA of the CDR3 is TGCGCCAGCACCTGTATCGGCTCTGGAAACACCATATATTTT. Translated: CASTCIGSGNTIYF.